This T cell receptor (beta chain) was sequenced during a study of blood T cell repertoires in COVID-19. Overall study: Samples taken during acute and convalescent COVID-19 were collected in the United States, Italy and Spain.

Trimming took 5 bases from V and 6 from J, leaving 19 bases between them. Germline assignment: CDR1 MDHEN and CDR2 SYDVKM. The CDR3 is made up of 16 amino acids. The assay was immunoSEQ multiplex PCR, and TCRdb's table has in-frame clones only and misses some. The sample lists roughly 260,000 clones, 86% seen once, with about 10% in the top ten. This clonotype originated in a man aged 35 to 55 who had recovered from COVID-19. The chain combines TRBV28 with TRBJ2-2, with unresolved D. Material: peripheral blood. CDR3 sequence reads: CASSPFSRARAGELFF. DNA for the CDR3: TGTGCCAGCAGTCCATTTAGTAGAGCCCGGGCCGGGGAGCTGTTTTTT.